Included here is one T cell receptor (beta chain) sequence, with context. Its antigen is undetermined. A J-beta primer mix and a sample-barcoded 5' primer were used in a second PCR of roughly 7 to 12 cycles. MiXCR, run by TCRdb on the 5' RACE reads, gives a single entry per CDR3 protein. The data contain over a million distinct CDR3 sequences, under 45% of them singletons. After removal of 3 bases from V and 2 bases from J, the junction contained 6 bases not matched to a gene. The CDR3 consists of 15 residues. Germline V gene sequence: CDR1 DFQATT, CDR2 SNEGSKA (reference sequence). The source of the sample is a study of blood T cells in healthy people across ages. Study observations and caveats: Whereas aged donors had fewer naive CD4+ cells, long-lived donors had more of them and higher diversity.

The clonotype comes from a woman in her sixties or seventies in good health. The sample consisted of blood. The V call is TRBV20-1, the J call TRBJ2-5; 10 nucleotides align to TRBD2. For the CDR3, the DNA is TGCAGTGCTAGGGACGTAGCGGGGGGTCAAGAGACCCAGTACTTC. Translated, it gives CSARDVAGGQETQYF.